What follows are 16 T cell receptor beta chains derived from one specimen sequenced in a study of Ad26.COV2.S vaccination and SARS-CoV-2 variants. Treatment meaning: about 20 received Ad26.COV2.S at low or high dose, single or two shots; 5 received placebo; per-sample allocation not given. The samples date from day 63 after the first vaccine or placebo injection. Profiled with immunoSEQ multiplex PCR; TCRdb holds only in-frame clones, not every one. The table includes fewer than 900,000 clones, about 90% detected once. Sequences were derived from peripheral blood, sampled in a trial of Ad26.COV2.S vaccine versus placebo. The receptors derive from a person aged 18-65 years who received the Ad26.COV2.S COVID-19 vaccine or a placebo.

This clone was seen just once. The V gene is TRBV4-1, the J gene TRBJ1-1; 8 positions agree with TRBD1. V was clipped by 4 bases and J by 4 bases; unmatched bases: 8. The CDR3 has 15 amino acids. Germline CDR1 and CDR2: MGHRA and YSYEKL. The CDR3 DNA is TGCGCCAGCAGCCGAGACAGGGGCCCGACCACTGAAGCTTTCTTT. This sequence encodes CASSRDRGPTTEAFF.

The chain combines TRBV5-1 with TRBJ2-7, with D perhaps being TRBD1 or TRBD2 (6 bases each). Per germline, CDR1 SGHRS and CDR2 YFSETQ. This CDR3 comprises 14 residues. Trimming stripped 1 base from V and 5 bases from J, with 13 bases between. CDR3 sequence (DNA): TGCGCCAGCAGCTTGAGGGGGAGGATTGACGAGCAGTACTTC. This gives the protein CASSLRGRIDEQYF.

The chain joins TRBV6-2 or TRBV6-3 to TRBJ2-7; D ambiguous. There are 13 residues in the CDR3. Trimming left V 2 bases short and J 4 bases short, with 9 bases between. Germline V lookup: CDR1 MNHEY, CDR2 SVGEGT. The CDR3, as DNA: TGTGCCAGCAGTTACGACGGACCATACGAGCAGTACTTC. This gives the protein CASSYDGPYEQYF.

This rearrangement joins TRBV5-4 to TRBJ1-6; a weak D match, TRBD1 (6 bases). The V end was cut by 4 bases, the J end by 14 bases, with 19 bases between. Germline V gives CDR1 SGHNT, CDR2 YYREEE (reference sequence). CDR3 length equals 14 residues. In nucleotides, the CDR3 is TGTGCCAGCAGCGAAAAAACAGGGCCGAAAGCCCTCCACTTT. Residues: CASSEKTGPKALHF.

The J gene is TRBJ1-1, the V gene TRBV19; D ambiguous. Trimming left V 2 bases short and J 5 bases short, with 15 bases between. The CDR3 loop spans 15 amino acids. Germline V gene sequence: CDR1 LNHDA, CDR2 SQIVND (reference sequence). The CDR3 sequence: CASSIKSGRGTEAFF. For the CDR3, the DNA is TGTGCCAGTAGTATAAAGTCCGGGAGAGGGACTGAAGCTTTCTTT. Looking up the rest from reference TRBV19 and TRBJ1-1 gives the full variable domain: DGGITQSPKYLFRKEGQNVTLSCEQNLNHDAMYWYRQDPGQGLRLIYYSQIVNDFQKGDIAEGYSVSREKKESFPLTVTSAQKNPTAFYLCASSIKSGRGTEAFFGQGTRLTVV.

The chain links TRBV19 to TRBJ1-2; no firm D call. V lost 1 base and J lost 6, with 9 bases in between. This CDR3 has 13 residues. Germline CDR1 LNHDA, CDR2 SQIVND (reference sequence). The CDR3 sequence: CASSIGAGNGYTF. The CDR3 DNA is TGTGCCAGTAGTATAGGGGCCGGGAATGGCTACACCTTC.

The CDR3 is CAHSGSYEQYF. The CDR3 coding sequence is TGTGCCCATAGCGGCTCCTACGAGCAGTACTTC. The gene calls are TRBV30 and TRBJ2-7; tentatively, D is TRBD2 (6 bases). Per the germline V gene, CDR1 is GTSNPN and CDR2 is SVGIG (reference sequence). V dropped 8 bases and J dropped 0 bases, with 8 bases sitting between them. The length of the CDR3 is 11 residues.

The chain recombines TRBV28 with TRBJ1-4; D possibly corresponds to TRBD1 (6 bases). The CDR3 is 17 residues long. The germline V gene has CDR1 MDHEN and CDR2 SYDVKM. Trimming shortened V by 6 bases and J by 1 base, and 18 bases separated the two germline ends. The CDR3, as DNA: TGTGCCAGCAGCCCCTTAGGGGGGTCGGTAACTAATGAAAAACTGTTTTTT. It translates to CASSPLGGSVTNEKLFF.

This chain joins TRBV5-4 and TRBJ2-3; no firm D call. The CDR3 is 17 residues long. Trimming took 1 base from V and 0 from J, leaving 15 bases between them. CDR1 is SGHNT, CDR2 YYREEE, per germline (reference sequence). The CDR3 region is CASSLKRVSASTDTQYF. DNA of the CDR3: TGTGCCAGCAGCTTGAAAAGGGTTTCGGCTAGCACAGATACGCAGTATTTT. Combining the CDR3 with reference TRBV5-4 and TRBJ2-3 gives the whole variable domain ETGVTQSPTHLIKTRGQQVTLRCSSQSGHNTVSWYQQALGQGPQFIFQYYREEENGRGNFPPRFSGLQFPNYSSELNVNALELDDSALYLCASSLKRVSASTDTQYFGPGTRLTVL.

The chain combines TRBV2 with TRBJ2-7; 9 bases align to TRBD2. Germline V gene sequence: CDR1 SNHLY, CDR2 FYNNEI. Trimming cost V 6 bases and J 4 bases; bases outside gene matches: 1. The CDR3 length is 12 residues. The CDR3 DNA reads TGTGCCAGCAGGCGGGAGGGGTACGAGCAGTACTTC. It encodes CASRREGYEQYF.

This chain connects TRBV12-3 or TRBV12-4 to TRBJ1-1; TRBD1 matches at 7 bases. CDR3 length: 12 residues. V lost 5 bases, J lost 7 bases, and 4 bases stayed unmatched. CDR3 loop: CASSRGTDEAFF. The CDR3 DNA follows: TGTGCCAGCAGTCGAGGGACAGATGAAGCTTTCTTT.

The chain links TRBV7-9 to TRBJ2-2; 7 nucleotides align to TRBD2. The junction had 2 bases not matched to a gene; V was cut back by 1 base and J by 6 bases. This CDR3 has 14 residues. Looked up from germline, CDR1 is SEHNR and CDR2 is FQNEAQ (reference sequence). CDR3: CASSLVSGAGELFF. In nucleotides, the CDR3 is TGTGCCAGCAGCTTAGTAAGCGGGGCCGGGGAGCTGTTTTTT.

V gene TRBV7-9 combines with J gene TRBJ2-7, with D maybe TRBD2 (5 bases). The germline gives CDR1 SEHNR, CDR2 FQNEAQ (reference sequence). The V end was cut by 1 base, the J end by 6 bases, with 7 bases between. The CDR3 contains 12 residues. CDR3 residues: CASSLDAGEQYF. The DNA for the CDR3 is TGTGCCAGCAGCTTAGATGCGGGCGAGCAGTACTTC.

The CDR3 protein is CATSGSPSYEQYF. In DNA form, the CDR3 reads TGTGCCACCAGTGGTTCACCATCCTACGAGCAGTACTTC. The chain combines TRBV24-1 with TRBJ2-7; D is uncertain. Trimming took 5 bases from V and 1 from J, leaving 8 bases between them. The germline gives CDR1 KGHDR, CDR2 SFDVKD. There are 13 residues in the CDR3.

The J gene is TRBJ1-5, the V gene TRBV6-5; 8 bases line up with TRBD1. The germline V gene encodes CDR1 MNHEY and CDR2 SVGAGI. The CDR3 consists of 14 residues. J lost 9 bases, V lost 6 bases, and 10 bases had no gene match. Here the CDR3 reads CASSMTGEPRPQHF. DNA of the CDR3: TGTGCCAGCAGCATGACAGGGGAGCCTCGGCCCCAGCATTTT.

V gene TRBV10-3 combines with J gene TRBJ2-1; 8 bases agree with TRBD2. The CDR3 has 13 residues. Germline CDR1 reads ENHRY; CDR2 reads SYGVKD. With V trimmed by 7 bases and J by 5 bases, 4 bases remained unmatched. The CDR3 sequence is CAIISGENNEQFF. For the CDR3, the DNA is TGTGCCATCATTAGCGGGGAAAACAATGAGCAGTTCTTC.